One and the same sample provided the 5 T cell receptor beta chains below, sequenced in a study of cytomegalovirus exposure and HLA in healthy donors. The PCR made use of 60 Vbeta and 13 Jbeta primers. Sequencing used immunoSEQ multiplex PCR; TCRdb keeps in-frame clones, though not all of them. Of about 150,000 clones detected, around 74% appear once; the ten largest clones hold 1.3% to 1.5%. Sequencing input: PBMCs. Source of these receptors: a man aged 18-30 years in good health and CMV-seronegative.

This clone came up once. The chain combines TRBV12-5 with TRBJ1-2, with TRBD1 matching 9 bases. This CDR3 contains 13 residues. Germline CDR1 reads LGHNT; CDR2 reads FRNRAP. V trimming: 3 bases; J trimming: 6 bases; junction bases outside the gene matches: 2. The CDR3 DNA reads TGTGCTAGTGGTTTCGGGACAGGGAATGGCTACACCTTC. Its translation: CASGFGTGNGYTF.

V usage is TRBV4-3 and J usage is TRBJ1-2, with 8 bases aligning to TRBD1. Germline CDR1 is LGHNA and CDR2 is YSLEER. CDR3 length equals 14 residues. The V and J ends lost 4 bases and 4 bases, in that order; junction bases with no gene match: 5. DNA of the CDR3: TGCGCCAGCAGCCCCCAGGGGGCGGCCTATGGCTACACCTTC. Translation: CASSPQGAAYGYTF.

This clone appeared a single time. V gene TRBV6-5 combines with J gene TRBJ2-5; 9 bases map to TRBD1. This CDR3 is 14 amino acids long. Germline V CDR1 and CDR2: MNHEY, SVGAGI. V trimming: 2 bases; J trimming: 5 bases; junction bases outside the gene matches: 3. The CDR3 DNA follows: TGTGCCAGCAGTTACCCCGGACAGGGGGAGACCCAGTACTTC. Protein product: CASSYPGQGETQYF.

There are a few counts of this clone. The chain is built from TRBV6-5 and TRBJ2-2, with TRBD2 matching 7 bases. Trimming cost V 7 bases and J 7 bases; bases outside gene matches: 3. CDR3 length: 12 residues. CDR1 is MNHEY and CDR2 is SVGAGI in the germline V gene. CDR3 nucleotides: TGTGCCAGCATGGGAGGGCTCGGGGAGCTGTTTTTT. Protein: CASMGGLGELFF.

The chain recombines TRBV21-1 with TRBJ1-2; the table's D call TRBD1 went unverified against the DNA. TRBV21-1 has pseudogene status. The CDR3 has 21 amino acids. CDR3 protein: CASTTSLPDRVKGPGHYGYTF. The CDR3 nucleotides read TGTGCCAGCACCACCTCTTTACCCGACAGGGTTAAAGGTCCCGGGCACTATGGCTACACCTTC.